The T cell receptor (beta chain) described here comes from a study of blood T cell repertoires in COVID-19. Study as a whole: The United States, Italy and Spain provided the acute and convalescent COVID-19 samples. From T cells, B-cell-depleted T cells, or PBMCs came the material, which was cDNA or gDNA.

V lost 11 bases, J lost 1 base, and 17 bases lay in between. The CDR3 spans 14 residues. Germline assignment: CDR1 SNHLY and CDR2 FYNNEI. In the source study's methods: For nucleated cells, counts were estimated from reference gene primer amplification. Here immunoSEQ multiplex PCR was the method, and the copy in TCRdb shows in-frame clones only, minus some. V, J and clone size were drawn from that table, and D and trimming were deduced from the DNA. The profile covers around 36,000 clones, with around nine tenths appearing a single time and around 5.7% taken by the ten largest. Input material: peripheral blood. The sequence derives from a human donor in a cohort sampled during active COVID-19. The V and J genes are TRBV2 and TRBJ2-5, with a possible D match to TRBD1 (6 bases). CDR3 residues: CAGKKQGPQETQYF. CDR3 DNA sequence: TGTGCCGGAAAGAAACAGGGTCCCCAAGAGACCCAGTACTTC.